The source of this TCR beta chain is a study of cytomegalovirus exposure and HLA in healthy donors. Whole-study findings and limits: The listing of roughly 160 TCR beta chains classed them as cytomegalovirus-associated. Whilst most TCR sequences proved rare, a subset of public TCRs occurred across many donors.

The data were produced by immunoSEQ multiplex PCR, yet TCRdb's version contains in-frame clones alone and is incomplete. The sample has 250,000 to 300,000 clones; 80% to 90% are singletons. Details on this clone: Its target is unknown.

The V and J ends lost 3 bases and 8 bases, in that order; junction bases with no gene match: 4. The CDR3 is made up of 14 amino acids. CDR1 and CDR2 from the germline V gene are LNHDA and SQIVND (reference sequence). Sequencing was performed on PBMCs. The gene calls are TRBV19 and TRBJ2-1; 10 nucleotides align to TRBD2. This sequence originates from a woman aged 18-29 years in good health and CMV-seronegative. The CDR3, as DNA: TGTGCCAGTAGTATCCAGCGGGAGGGGTATGAGCAGTTCTTC. Translated, it gives CASSIQREGYEQFF.